This T cell receptor (beta chain) was captured in a study of CD8 T cells in Susac syndrome. Overall study results and limits: TCR sequencing and HLA analysis covered a relatively small number of individuals.

Trimming stripped 3 bases from V and 6 bases from J, with 6 bases between. Germline CDR1 and CDR2: MNHEY and SMNVEV (reference sequence). This CDR3 is built from 11 residues. Sequencing of TCR beta, carried out with a high-throughput approach, was applied to CD8+ and CD4+ T cells from the blood. TEMRA cells were FACS-enriched, while CD8+ and CD4+ T cells were negatively isolated. This clonotype was counted a single time. Its target is unknown. The RNA input was roughly 0.5 to 1 ug, and it was reverse transcribed with random hexamers. Coverage of TCR beta CDR3 amplification by immunoSEQ multiplex PCR extended to 54 Vbeta and 13 Jbeta. One entry per CDR3 protein results from TCRdb running MiXCR on the immunoSEQ multiplex PCR reads. This table holds under 85,000 distinct CDR3 sequences, just under 95% found once.

Sequences were obtained from CD8+ T cells from PBMCs. This TCR came from a human donor with multiple sclerosis. The chain couples TRBV27 to TRBJ2-7; the D gene is possibly TRBD2 (5 bases). Here the CDR3 DNA reads TGTGCCAGCAGTTTCCGGGGCGAGCAGTACTTC. It codes for CASSFRGEQYF.